A selection of T cell receptor beta chains follows, all from one sample in a study of blood T cell repertoires in COVID-19. Libraries were prepared by immunoSEQ multiplex PCR; TCRdb keeps only in-frame clonotypes and omits some of them. The repertoire holds roughly 250,000 clones, with about 87% as singletons. Sequencing was carried out using PBMCs or T cells enriched from blood (not recorded which). The receptors derive from a woman in her thirties or forties who had been exposed to COVID-19. Both conserved end residues are part of each CDR3. Each record gives: D gene, V gene, clone size, J gene, CDR3 protein, CDR3 DNA. The D gene is left open where the match is weak. Rows may omit the clone size; those that give it use once, few, many or a size class.

d_gene: .; v_gene: TRBV5-8; abundance: .; j_gene: TRBJ1-2; CDR3aa: CASSLQGWDGYTF; CDR3nt: TGTGCCAGCAGCTTACAGGGCTGGGATGGCTACACCTTC
d_gene: .; v_gene: TRBV5-1; abundance: .; j_gene: TRBJ2-3; CDR3aa: CASSLAPVLPDTQYF; CDR3nt: TGCGCCAGCAGCTTGGCGCCGGTTCTCCCAGATACGCAGTATTTT
d_gene: TRBD2; v_gene: TRBV4-2; abundance: .; j_gene: TRBJ2-1; CDR3aa: CASSGEAGETYNEQFF; CDR3nt: TGTGCCAGCAGCGGGGAAGCGGGGGAAACCTACAATGAGCAGTTCTTC
d_gene: .; v_gene: TRBV9; abundance: once; j_gene: TRBJ1-5; CDR3aa: CASSAQGTNQPQHF; CDR3nt: TGTGCCAGCAGCGCTCAGGGCACCAATCAGCCCCAGCATTTT
d_gene: TRBD1; v_gene: TRBV6-2/TRBV6-3; abundance: .; j_gene: TRBJ1-3; CDR3aa: CASSFLPRDSRSSGNTIYF; CDR3nt: TGTGCCAGCAGTTTTTTACCCCGGGACAGCAGATCCTCCGGAAACACCATATATTTT
d_gene: .; v_gene: TRBV30; abundance: .; j_gene: TRBJ1-1; CDR3aa: CAWTRGASTEAFF; CDR3nt: TGTGCCTGGACCCGGGGGGCGTCTACTGAAGCTTTCTTT
d_gene: TRBD1; v_gene: TRBV7-9; abundance: .; j_gene: TRBJ1-1; CDR3aa: CASSWTGNTEAFF; CDR3nt: TGTGCCAGCAGCTGGACAGGGAACACTGAAGCTTTCTTT
d_gene: TRBD1; v_gene: TRBV5-1; abundance: .; j_gene: TRBJ2-7; CDR3aa: CASSSAGTGFNEQYF; CDR3nt: TGCGCCAGCAGCTCCGCCGGGACAGGGTTCAACGAGCAGTACTTC
d_gene: TRBD2; v_gene: TRBV30; abundance: .; j_gene: TRBJ2-4; CDR3aa: CAWNPGGGRNIQYF; CDR3nt: TGTGCCTGGAATCCAGGCGGGGGGAGGAACATTCAGTACTTC
d_gene: .; v_gene: TRBV29-1; abundance: .; j_gene: TRBJ2-1; CDR3aa: CSVEATGTRQFF; CDR3nt: TGCAGCGTTGAAGCCACAGGGACGCGACAGTTCTTC
d_gene: TRBD1; v_gene: TRBV28; abundance: .; j_gene: TRBJ1-5; CDR3aa: CASSSPGQLIPQHF; CDR3nt: TGTGCCAGCAGTTCCCCGGGACAGTTAATTCCCCAGCATTTT
d_gene: .; v_gene: TRBV7-9; abundance: .; j_gene: TRBJ1-3; CDR3aa: CASSSRLLSGNTIYF; CDR3nt: TGTGCCAGCAGCTCCCGACTGCTATCTGGAAACACCATATATTTT
d_gene: .; v_gene: TRBV29-1; abundance: once; j_gene: TRBJ2-1; CDR3aa: CSVESYSLSSYNEQFF; CDR3nt: TGCAGCGTTGAGAGCTACAGCCTGAGCTCCTACAATGAGCAGTTCTTC
d_gene: .; v_gene: TRBV6-5; abundance: .; j_gene: TRBJ2-7; CDR3aa: CASSYVGGAPYEQYF; CDR3nt: TGTGCCAGCAGTTACGTCGGGGGAGCCCCCTACGAGCAGTACTTC
d_gene: TRBD1; v_gene: TRBV19; abundance: .; j_gene: TRBJ1-4; CDR3aa: CASSISRGVSEKLFF; CDR3nt: TGTGCCAGTAGTATCTCCAGGGGGGTTAGTGAAAAACTGTTTTTT
d_gene: .; v_gene: TRBV11-3; abundance: .; j_gene: TRBJ2-1; CDR3aa: CASSLGQNNEQFF; CDR3nt: TGTGCCAGCAGCTTAGGCCAGAACAATGAGCAGTTCTTC
d_gene: TRBD1; v_gene: TRBV28; abundance: few; j_gene: TRBJ1-1; CDR3aa: CASSLWGTGGFGVIRNTEAFF; CDR3nt: TGTGCCAGCAGTTTATGGGGGACAGGGGGTTTCGGGGTTATCCGGAACACTGAAGCTTTCTTT
d_gene: .; v_gene: TRBV11-2; abundance: .; j_gene: TRBJ1-3; CDR3aa: CASSYSGNTIYF; CDR3nt: TGTGCCAGCAGCTACAGTGGAAACACCATATATTTT
d_gene: .; v_gene: TRBV19; abundance: .; j_gene: TRBJ1-3; CDR3aa: CASREQGSGNTIYF; CDR3nt: TGTGCCAGTAGGGAGCAGGGCTCTGGAAACACCATATATTTT
d_gene: .; v_gene: TRBV5-1; abundance: few; j_gene: TRBJ2-7; CDR3aa: CASSSRTESYEQYF; CDR3nt: TGCGCCAGCAGCTCGAGGACAGAATCCTACGAGCAGTACTTC
d_gene: TRBD2; v_gene: TRBV5-4; abundance: .; j_gene: TRBJ2-3; CDR3aa: CACRGAGGSDTQYF; CDR3nt: TGTGCCTGCCGGGGAGCGGGGGGATCTGATACGCAGTATTTT
d_gene: .; v_gene: TRBV25-1; abundance: .; j_gene: TRBJ2-1; CDR3aa: CASRKSSNNEQFF; CDR3nt: TGTGCCAGCAGGAAGAGTAGCAACAATGAGCAGTTCTTC
d_gene: .; v_gene: TRBV28; abundance: .; j_gene: TRBJ1-2; CDR3aa: CASSLSLRGDGYTF; CDR3nt: TGTGCCAGCAGTTTATCGTTGCGGGGCGACGGCTACACCTTC
d_gene: TRBD1; v_gene: TRBV10-3; abundance: .; j_gene: TRBJ1-3; CDR3aa: CAIMTGSSGNTIYF; CDR3nt: TGTGCCATCATGACAGGGAGCTCTGGAAACACCATATATTTT
d_gene: TRBD1; v_gene: TRBV10-1; abundance: .; j_gene: TRBJ1-2; CDR3aa: CASSRDRVSNYGYTF; CDR3nt: TGCGCCAGCAGTCGTGACAGGGTTTCTAACTATGGCTACACCTTC
d_gene: TRBD2; v_gene: TRBV15; abundance: .; j_gene: TRBJ2-3; CDR3aa: CATSRQKLLAGSTDTQYF; CDR3nt: TGTGCCACCAGCAGACAAAAGTTACTAGCGGGGAGCACAGATACGCAGTATTTT
d_gene: .; v_gene: TRBV28; abundance: .; j_gene: TRBJ1-4; CDR3aa: CASSSGVTGEKLFF; CDR3nt: TGTGCCAGCAGTTCAGGGGTTACGGGTGAAAAACTGTTTTTT
d_gene: .; v_gene: TRBV28; abundance: once; j_gene: TRBJ1-2; CDR3aa: CASSGGGRPDGYTF; CDR3nt: TGTGCCAGCAGTGGGGGGGGGCGCCCCGATGGCTACACCTTC
d_gene: .; v_gene: TRBV3-1/TRBV3-2; abundance: .; j_gene: TRBJ2-4; CDR3aa: CASSQAGYREAKNIQYF; CDR3nt: TGTGCCAGCAGCCAAGCAGGTTACAGGGAAGCCAAAAACATTCAGTACTTC
d_gene: TRBD1; v_gene: TRBV5-1; abundance: .; j_gene: TRBJ2-5; CDR3aa: CASSLATFRNRGPEETQYF; CDR3nt: TGCGCCAGCAGCTTGGCCACTTTTCGGAACAGGGGCCCCGAAGAGACCCAGTACTTC
d_gene: .; v_gene: TRBV7-2; abundance: .; j_gene: TRBJ2-4; CDR3aa: CASSLGVEVPKNIQYF; CDR3nt: TGTGCCAGCAGCTTAGGGGTCGAGGTCCCCAAAAACATTCAGTACTTC
d_gene: TRBD1; v_gene: TRBV6-5; abundance: .; j_gene: TRBJ2-2; CDR3aa: CASRRGRAGELFF; CDR3nt: TGTGCCAGCAGGAGGGGGCGAGCCGGGGAGCTGTTTTTT
d_gene: TRBD1; v_gene: TRBV7-9; abundance: few; j_gene: TRBJ2-7; CDR3aa: CASSPRGDRGYEQYF; CDR3nt: TGTGCCAGCAGCCCCCGCGGGGACAGGGGCTACGAGCAGTACTTC
d_gene: .; v_gene: TRBV19; abundance: .; j_gene: TRBJ2-1; CDR3aa: CASSTLQGSGYNEQFF; CDR3nt: TGTGCCAGTAGTACCCTCCAAGGTAGCGGCTACAATGAGCAGTTCTTC
d_gene: .; v_gene: TRBV2; abundance: .; j_gene: TRBJ1-6; CDR3aa: CARGPVAGISYNSPLHF; CDR3nt: TGTGCCAGGGGCCCGGTGGCCGGTATATCCTATAATTCACCCCTCCACTTT
d_gene: .; v_gene: TRBV11-2; abundance: few; j_gene: TRBJ1-1; CDR3aa: CASSLVAYRLNTEAFF; CDR3nt: TGTGCCAGCAGCTTAGTAGCTTACCGTCTGAACACTGAAGCTTTCTTT
d_gene: TRBD1; v_gene: TRBV19; abundance: .; j_gene: TRBJ1-2; CDR3aa: CASSADRGWANYGYTF; CDR3nt: TGTGCCAGTAGCGCCGACAGGGGGTGGGCTAACTATGGCTACACCTTC
d_gene: TRBD1; v_gene: TRBV7-3; abundance: .; j_gene: TRBJ1-6; CDR3aa: CASSLGDRRNNSPLHF; CDR3nt: TGTGCCAGCAGCCTAGGGGACAGGCGTAATAATTCACCCCTCCACTTT
d_gene: .; v_gene: TRBV7-9; abundance: few; j_gene: TRBJ1-4; CDR3aa: CASSLESRLKNEKLFF; CDR3nt: TGTGCCAGCAGCTTAGAGTCCAGACTGAAAAATGAAAAACTGTTTTTT
d_gene: .; v_gene: TRBV29-1; abundance: .; j_gene: TRBJ1-1; CDR3aa: CSVPVITEAFF; CDR3nt: TGCAGCGTTCCTGTTATCACTGAAGCTTTCTTT
d_gene: .; v_gene: TRBV12-3/TRBV12-4; abundance: .; j_gene: TRBJ2-1; CDR3aa: CASSLAQEQFF; CDR3nt: TGTGCCAGCAGTTTAGCCCAAGAGCAGTTCTTC
d_gene: TRBD1; v_gene: TRBV25-1; abundance: .; j_gene: TRBJ1-1; CDR3aa: CASSSQGARTEAFF; CDR3nt: TGTGCCAGCAGTAGTCAGGGGGCGAGAACTGAAGCTTTCTTT
d_gene: TRBD2; v_gene: TRBV7-9; abundance: .; j_gene: TRBJ2-2; CDR3aa: CASSYTGLAGAPDTGELFF; CDR3nt: TGTGCCAGCAGCTACACGGGACTAGCGGGAGCCCCGGACACCGGGGAGCTGTTTTTT
d_gene: .; v_gene: TRBV7-9; abundance: .; j_gene: TRBJ1-1; CDR3aa: CASSLGGAGDTEAFF; CDR3nt: TGTGCCAGCAGCTTAGGTGGGGCAGGGGACACTGAAGCTTTCTTT